These T cell receptor beta chains were read from a single sample in a study of blood T cell repertoires in COVID-19. The table came from immunoSEQ multiplex PCR; TCRdb's copy has only in-frame clones and leaves some out. This table holds around 700,000 clones, over 80% found once. The sample comprised peripheral blood. The receptors derive from a woman between 18 and 29 years old with acute or convalescent COVID-19. Both conserved end residues are part of each CDR3. A D gene is named only where the DNA matches it firmly. Rows may omit the clone size; those that give it use once, few, many or a size class.

v_gene: TRBV6-5
d_gene: -
j_gene: TRBJ2-7
abundance: -
CDR3nt: TGTGCCAGCAGTTACCTGGACAGACCTACCTACGAGCAGTACTTC
CDR3aa: CASSYLDRPTYEQYF

v_gene: TRBV10-3
d_gene: -
j_gene: TRBJ1-4
abundance: -
CDR3nt: TGTGCCATCAGTGAAAACAGGCCGAATGAAAAACTGTTTTTT
CDR3aa: CAISENRPNEKLFF

v_gene: TRBV27
d_gene: -
j_gene: TRBJ2-7
abundance: -
CDR3nt: TGTGCCAGCAGTCTAAGGCGGGGCCACGAGCAGTACTTC
CDR3aa: CASSLRRGHEQYF

v_gene: TRBV10-3
d_gene: -
j_gene: TRBJ2-1
abundance: -
CDR3nt: TGTGCCATCAGTGAGTTAACAGGCTACAATGAGCAGTTCTTC
CDR3aa: CAISELTGYNEQFF

v_gene: TRBV5-4
d_gene: TRBD1
j_gene: TRBJ2-1
abundance: -
CDR3nt: TGTGCCAGCAGCTTTTTTGGGACCTCAGGGGGTAATGAGCAGTTCTTC
CDR3aa: CASSFFGTSGGNEQFF

v_gene: TRBV15
d_gene: -
j_gene: TRBJ2-7
abundance: once
CDR3nt: TGTGCCACCAGCGATCGACGGGGGGCCATTACCTACGAGCAGTACTTC
CDR3aa: CATSDRRGAITYEQYF

v_gene: TRBV1
d_gene: -
j_gene: TRBJ2-3
abundance: -
CDR3nt: TGCACCAGCAGCCGGGAGCGGGGGGCACCAGGAGATACGCAGTATTTT
CDR3aa: CTSSRERGAPGDTQYF

v_gene: TRBV19
d_gene: TRBD2
j_gene: TRBJ2-1
abundance: -
CDR3nt: TGTGCCAGTAGTACACTAGCGGGGCTGTACAATGAGCAGTTCTTC
CDR3aa: CASSTLAGLYNEQFF

v_gene: TRBV10-3
d_gene: TRBD2
j_gene: TRBJ2-7
abundance: -
CDR3nt: TGTGCCATCAGTGTGGGTCTAGCGGGGGCCTCCTACGAGCAGTACTTC
CDR3aa: CAISVGLAGASYEQYF

v_gene: TRBV24-1
d_gene: TRBD1
j_gene: TRBJ1-4
abundance: -
CDR3nt: TGTGCCACCAGTGATTCACAAGGACAGGAGGGGGAAAAACTGTTTTTT
CDR3aa: CATSDSQGQEGEKLFF

v_gene: TRBV6-5
d_gene: -
j_gene: TRBJ1-3
abundance: -
CDR3nt: TGTGCCAGCAGGCGGGGGGGGGAGGAGAACACCATATATTTT
CDR3aa: CASRRGGEENTIYF

v_gene: TRBV6-4
d_gene: TRBD1
j_gene: TRBJ1-2
abundance: -
CDR3nt: TGTGCCAGCATTGGCTACGAGAGGGACAGCTATGGCTACACCTTC
CDR3aa: CASIGYERDSYGYTF

v_gene: TRBV19
d_gene: TRBD1
j_gene: TRBJ1-3
abundance: -
CDR3nt: TGTGCCAGTAGTATCCTCACAGGGGGCCCTGGAAACACCATATATTTT
CDR3aa: CASSILTGGPGNTIYF

v_gene: TRBV12-3/TRBV12-4
d_gene: TRBD1
j_gene: TRBJ1-2
abundance: -
CDR3nt: TGTGCCAGCAGCTGGACAGGGTATGGCTACACCTTC
CDR3aa: CASSWTGYGYTF

v_gene: TRBV19
d_gene: TRBD1
j_gene: TRBJ1-4
abundance: -
CDR3nt: TGTGCCAGTCAACAGGGGACGACGACTAATGAAAAACTGTTTTTT
CDR3aa: CASQQGTTTNEKLFF

v_gene: TRBV4-1
d_gene: -
j_gene: TRBJ2-4
abundance: -
CDR3nt: TGCGCCAGCAGCCAAGATGAGGGGACTGGAAACATTCAGTACTTC
CDR3aa: CASSQDEGTGNIQYF

v_gene: TRBV28
d_gene: -
j_gene: TRBJ1-4
abundance: once
CDR3nt: TGTGCCAGCAGTTTATTGGGCCAGGGTGGGGAAAAACTGTTTTTT
CDR3aa: CASSLLGQGGEKLFF

v_gene: TRBV29-1
d_gene: TRBD1
j_gene: TRBJ2-7
abundance: -
CDR3nt: TGCAGCGTCGCCTTCCGGGACAGGGGCTACGAGCAGTACTTC
CDR3aa: CSVAFRDRGYEQYF

v_gene: TRBV4-1
d_gene: TRBD1
j_gene: TRBJ1-2
abundance: -
CDR3nt: TGCGCCAGCAGCCAAGCCCAGGGGGTATCTTATGGCTACACCTTC
CDR3aa: CASSQAQGVSYGYTF

v_gene: TRBV6-5
d_gene: TRBD1
j_gene: TRBJ1-6
abundance: -
CDR3nt: TGTGCCAGCAGTTACAGGGACAGGGGGAATTCACCCCTCCACTTT
CDR3aa: CASSYRDRGNSPLHF

v_gene: TRBV11-2
d_gene: TRBD1
j_gene: TRBJ1-4
abundance: -
CDR3nt: TGTGCCAGCAGCTTGGGGCAGGGGGCACAGGAAAAACTGTTTTTT
CDR3aa: CASSLGQGAQEKLFF

v_gene: TRBV24-1
d_gene: -
j_gene: TRBJ2-3
abundance: -
CDR3nt: TGTGCCACCAGTGACCCCGGGGAGACAGATACGCAGTATTTT
CDR3aa: CATSDPGETDTQYF

v_gene: TRBV9
d_gene: -
j_gene: TRBJ2-7
abundance: -
CDR3nt: TGTGCCAGCAGCGACAACCTCGCAGGGGCGGTCTACGAGCAGTACTTC
CDR3aa: CASSDNLAGAVYEQYF

v_gene: TRBV6-5
d_gene: -
j_gene: TRBJ1-3
abundance: -
CDR3nt: TGTGCCAGCAGCCCACGGAGCTCTGGAAACACCATATATTTT
CDR3aa: CASSPRSSGNTIYF

v_gene: TRBV5-1
d_gene: -
j_gene: TRBJ2-2
abundance: once
CDR3nt: TGCGCCAGCAGCCCAAACACCGGGGAGCTGTTTTTT
CDR3aa: CASSPNTGELFF

v_gene: TRBV19
d_gene: -
j_gene: TRBJ1-3
abundance: -
CDR3nt: TGTGCCAGTAGTGTACAGGGTACCTCTGGAAACACCATATATTTT
CDR3aa: CASSVQGTSGNTIYF

v_gene: TRBV29-1
d_gene: -
j_gene: TRBJ1-1
abundance: -
CDR3nt: TGCAGCGTTGAAGATCGGCGGGCAAGCGGCATCTTCCGGTCTTTCTTT
CDR3aa: CSVEDRRASGIFRSFF

v_gene: TRBV6-5
d_gene: -
j_gene: TRBJ1-2
abundance: -
CDR3nt: TGTGCCAGCAGTTACTCGGCCTTTTCCCGCTATGGCTACACCTTC
CDR3aa: CASSYSAFSRYGYTF

v_gene: TRBV7-9
d_gene: TRBD1
j_gene: TRBJ2-5
abundance: -
CDR3nt: TGTGCCAGCAGCCGGACAGGGGGCTCAGAGACCCAGTACTTC
CDR3aa: CASSRTGGSETQYF

v_gene: TRBV10-3
d_gene: -
j_gene: TRBJ1-1
abundance: -
CDR3nt: TGTGCCATCAGTGGCAGGGGAGGGGGCACTGAAGCTTTCTTT
CDR3aa: CAISGRGGGTEAFF

v_gene: TRBV5-6
d_gene: TRBD1
j_gene: TRBJ1-2
abundance: -
CDR3nt: TGTGCCAGCAGCTTAGACAGGGGGCAGGGCTACACCTTC
CDR3aa: CASSLDRGQGYTF

v_gene: TRBV6-5
d_gene: -
j_gene: TRBJ1-1
abundance: -
CDR3nt: TGTGCCAGCAGCCGTAATCGGGGAGCCGGTCCGATAGCTTTCTTT
CDR3aa: CASSRNRGAGPIAFF

v_gene: TRBV2
d_gene: TRBD2
j_gene: TRBJ2-1
abundance: few
CDR3nt: TGTGCCAGCAGAGCAACGGGGGGATCCTACAATGAGCAGTTCTTC
CDR3aa: CASRATGGSYNEQFF

v_gene: TRBV19
d_gene: TRBD2
j_gene: TRBJ2-7
abundance: -
CDR3nt: TGTGCCAGTACCCCCAGCGGGGGGACCGGATGGGAGCAGTACTTC
CDR3aa: CASTPSGGTGWEQYF

v_gene: TRBV4-2
d_gene: -
j_gene: TRBJ1-2
abundance: -
CDR3nt: TGTGCCAGCAGCCAAGTTCCTCGTACTGACACCTATGGCTACACCTTC
CDR3aa: CASSQVPRTDTYGYTF

v_gene: TRBV4-2
d_gene: TRBD2
j_gene: TRBJ2-1
abundance: once
CDR3nt: TGTGCCAGCAGCCAAGGACTGGCGGGGGGCCGGGATGAGCAGTTCTTC
CDR3aa: CASSQGLAGGRDEQFF

v_gene: TRBV3-1/TRBV3-2
d_gene: -
j_gene: TRBJ2-7
abundance: -
CDR3nt: TGTGCCAGCAGCCAAGTTGTGGGGGGGCCTCTCGAGCAGTACTTC
CDR3aa: CASSQVVGGPLEQYF

v_gene: TRBV19
d_gene: -
j_gene: TRBJ1-2
abundance: once
CDR3nt: TGTGCCACCGGGGGGGGATCTAACTATGGCTACACCTTC
CDR3aa: CATGGGSNYGYTF

v_gene: TRBV7-9
d_gene: TRBD1
j_gene: TRBJ2-2
abundance: -
CDR3nt: TGTGCCAGCAGCTTCGTCAGGGACAGCTTGAACACCGGGGAGCTGTTTTTT
CDR3aa: CASSFVRDSLNTGELFF

v_gene: TRBV27
d_gene: TRBD1
j_gene: TRBJ1-2
abundance: -
CDR3nt: TGTGCCAGCAGTTTACGGGTGCGGGCGACAGGGTGGATTGGCTACACCTTC
CDR3aa: CASSLRVRATGWIGYTF

v_gene: TRBV7-3
d_gene: -
j_gene: TRBJ2-2
abundance: few
CDR3nt: TGTGCCAGCAGCGGTCAGGGGTTCACCGGGGAGCTGTTTTTT
CDR3aa: CASSGQGFTGELFF